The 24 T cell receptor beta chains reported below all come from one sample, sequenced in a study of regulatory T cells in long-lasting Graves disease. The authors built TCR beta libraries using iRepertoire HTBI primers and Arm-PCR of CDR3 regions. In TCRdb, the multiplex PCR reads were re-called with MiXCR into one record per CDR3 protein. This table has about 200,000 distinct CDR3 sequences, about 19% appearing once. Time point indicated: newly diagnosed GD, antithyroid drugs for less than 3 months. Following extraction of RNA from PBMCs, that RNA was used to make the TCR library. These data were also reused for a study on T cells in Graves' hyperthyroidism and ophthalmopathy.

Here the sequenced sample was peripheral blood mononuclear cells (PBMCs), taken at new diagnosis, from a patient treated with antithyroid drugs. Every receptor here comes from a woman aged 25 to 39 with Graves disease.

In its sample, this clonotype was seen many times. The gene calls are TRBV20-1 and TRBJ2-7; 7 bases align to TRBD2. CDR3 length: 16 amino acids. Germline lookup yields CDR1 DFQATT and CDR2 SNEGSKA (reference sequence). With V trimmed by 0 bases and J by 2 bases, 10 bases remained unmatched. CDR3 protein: CSARDHPSGAPYEQYF. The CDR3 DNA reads TGCAGTGCTAGAGATCATCCCAGCGGGGCCCCCTACGAGCAGTACTTC.

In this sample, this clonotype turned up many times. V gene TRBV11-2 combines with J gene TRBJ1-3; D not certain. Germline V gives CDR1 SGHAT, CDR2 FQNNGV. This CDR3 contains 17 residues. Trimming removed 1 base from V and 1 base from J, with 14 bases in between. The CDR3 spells CASSLVGSSTSGNTIYF. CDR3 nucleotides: TGTGCCAGCAGCTTAGTTGGTTCTTCCACATCTGGAAACACCATATATTTT.

CDR3 DNA sequence: TGTGCCTCTTTCCGGGGACAGGGGCCCAATGAGCAGTTCTTC. Protein sequence: CASFRGQGPNEQFF. The chain has TRBV28 and TRBJ2-1; TRBD1 matches at 10 bases. The CDR3 extends over 14 amino acids. In germline, CDR1 is MDHEN, CDR2 SYDVKM. The V and J ends lost 11 bases and 6 bases, in that order; junction bases with no gene match: 10.

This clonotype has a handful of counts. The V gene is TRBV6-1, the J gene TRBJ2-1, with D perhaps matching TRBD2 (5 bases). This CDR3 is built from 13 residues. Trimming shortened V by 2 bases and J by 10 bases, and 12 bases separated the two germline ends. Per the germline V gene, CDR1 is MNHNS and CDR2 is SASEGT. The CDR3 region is CASSERGIKEQFF. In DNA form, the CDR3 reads TGTGCCAGCAGTGAACGAGGGATAAAAGAGCAGTTCTTC.

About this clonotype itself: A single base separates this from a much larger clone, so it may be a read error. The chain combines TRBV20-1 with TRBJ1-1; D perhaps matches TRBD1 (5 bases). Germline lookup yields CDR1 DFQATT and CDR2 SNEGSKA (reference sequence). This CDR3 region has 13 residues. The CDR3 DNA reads TGCGGTGCTAGTTGGGGGGGGAACACTGAAGCTTTCTTT. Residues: CGASWGGNTEAFF.

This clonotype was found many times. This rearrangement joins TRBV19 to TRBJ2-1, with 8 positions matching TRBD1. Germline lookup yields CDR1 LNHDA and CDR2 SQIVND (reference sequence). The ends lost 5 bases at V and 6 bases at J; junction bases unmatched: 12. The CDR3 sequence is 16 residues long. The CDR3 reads CASSLLGQGLGNEQFF. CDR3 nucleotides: TGTGCCAGTAGTCTCCTAGGACAGGGTCTGGGCAATGAGCAGTTCTTC. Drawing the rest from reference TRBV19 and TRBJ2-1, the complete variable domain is DGGITQSPKYLFRKEGQNVTLSCEQNLNHDAMYWYRQDPGQGLRLIYYSQIVNDFQKGDIAEGYSVSREKKESFPLTVTSAQKNPTAFYLCASSLLGQGLGNEQFFGPGTRLTVL.

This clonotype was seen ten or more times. CDR3 DNA: TGTGCCAGCTCAGCTCAGGGGGACTCCTACGAGCAGTACTTC. It translates to CASSAQGDSYEQYF. The genes are TRBV18 and TRBJ2-7, with 7 positions matching TRBD1. V dropped 5 bases and J dropped 0; count of bases not matched to a gene: 4. The CDR3 contains 14 residues. Germline V lookup: CDR1 KGHSH, CDR2 LQKENI.

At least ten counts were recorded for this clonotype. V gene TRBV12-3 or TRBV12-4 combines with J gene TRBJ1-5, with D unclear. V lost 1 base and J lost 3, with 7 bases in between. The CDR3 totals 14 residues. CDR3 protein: CASSLVGNNQPQHF. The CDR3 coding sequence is TGTGCCAGCAGTTTAGTCGGGAACAATCAGCCCCAGCATTTT.

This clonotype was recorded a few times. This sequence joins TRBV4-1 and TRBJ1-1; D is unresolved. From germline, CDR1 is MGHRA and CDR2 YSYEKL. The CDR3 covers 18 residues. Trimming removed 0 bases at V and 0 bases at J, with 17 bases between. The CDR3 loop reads CASSQDLLRAVLNTEAFF. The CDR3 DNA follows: TGCGCCAGCAGCCAAGATCTTCTGCGGGCGGTGCTGAACACTGAAGCTTTCTTT.

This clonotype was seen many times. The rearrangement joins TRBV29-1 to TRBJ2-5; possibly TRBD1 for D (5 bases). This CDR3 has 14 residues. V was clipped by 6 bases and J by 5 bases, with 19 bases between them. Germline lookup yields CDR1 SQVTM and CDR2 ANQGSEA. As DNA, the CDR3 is TGCAGCGTGGCCAGGGTTGTCAACGGGGAGACCCAGTACTTC. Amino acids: CSVARVVNGETQYF.

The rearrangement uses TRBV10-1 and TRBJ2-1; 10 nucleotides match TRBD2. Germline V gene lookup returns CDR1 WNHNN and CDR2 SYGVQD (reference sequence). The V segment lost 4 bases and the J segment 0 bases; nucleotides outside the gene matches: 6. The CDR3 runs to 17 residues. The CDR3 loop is CASSVQRGGSSYNEQFF. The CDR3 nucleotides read TGCGCCAGCAGTGTACAGCGGGGGGGTAGCTCCTACAATGAGCAGTTCTTC.

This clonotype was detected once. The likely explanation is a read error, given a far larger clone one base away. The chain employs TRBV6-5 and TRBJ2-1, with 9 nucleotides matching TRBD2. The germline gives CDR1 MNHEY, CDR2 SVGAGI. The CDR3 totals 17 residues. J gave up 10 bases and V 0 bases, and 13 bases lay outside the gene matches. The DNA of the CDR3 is TGTGCCAGCAGTTACTCGAGAGCGAGCGGGGGGACCTACGAGCAGTTCTTC. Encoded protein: CASSYSRASGGTYEQFF.

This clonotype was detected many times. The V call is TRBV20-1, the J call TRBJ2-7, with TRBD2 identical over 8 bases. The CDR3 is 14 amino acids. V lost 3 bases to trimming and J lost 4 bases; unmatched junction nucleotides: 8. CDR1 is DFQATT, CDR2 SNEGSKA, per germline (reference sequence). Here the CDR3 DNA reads TGCAGTGCTAGGTTTACCGGCGGGAGGTACGAGCAGTACTTC. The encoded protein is CSARFTGGRYEQYF.

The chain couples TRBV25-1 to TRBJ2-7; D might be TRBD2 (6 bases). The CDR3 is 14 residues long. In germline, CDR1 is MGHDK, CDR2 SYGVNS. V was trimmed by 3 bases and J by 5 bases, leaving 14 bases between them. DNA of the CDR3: TGTGCCAGCAGTGATTACCCTAGCGCCCACGAGCAGTACTTC. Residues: CASSDYPSAHEQYF.

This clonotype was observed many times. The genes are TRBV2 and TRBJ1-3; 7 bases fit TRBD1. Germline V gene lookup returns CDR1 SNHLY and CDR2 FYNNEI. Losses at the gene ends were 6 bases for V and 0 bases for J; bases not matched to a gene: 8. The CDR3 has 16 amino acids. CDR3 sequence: CASRIHRGPSGNTIYF. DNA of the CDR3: TGTGCCAGCAGGATACACAGGGGCCCCTCTGGAAACACCATATATTTT. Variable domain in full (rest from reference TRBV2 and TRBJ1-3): EPEVTQTPSHQVTQMGQEVILRCVPISNHLYFYWYRQILGQKVEFLVSFYNNEISEKSEIFDDQFSVERPDGSNFTLKIRSTKLEDSAMYFCASRIHRGPSGNTIYFGEGSWLTVV.

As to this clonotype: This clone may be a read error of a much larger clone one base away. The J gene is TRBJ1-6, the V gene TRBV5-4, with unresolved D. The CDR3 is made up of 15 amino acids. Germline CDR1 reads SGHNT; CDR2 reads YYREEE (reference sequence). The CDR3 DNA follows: TGTACCAGCAGCTTGGTAGCAGAGTATAATTCACCCCTCCACTTT. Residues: CTSSLVAEYNSPLHF.

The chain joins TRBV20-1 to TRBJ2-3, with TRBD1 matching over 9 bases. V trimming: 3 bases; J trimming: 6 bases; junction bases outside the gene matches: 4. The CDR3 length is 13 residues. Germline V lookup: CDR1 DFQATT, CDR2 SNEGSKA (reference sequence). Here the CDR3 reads CSARGQGEDTQYF. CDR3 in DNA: TGCAGTGCTAGGGGACAGGGTGAGGATACGCAGTATTTT.

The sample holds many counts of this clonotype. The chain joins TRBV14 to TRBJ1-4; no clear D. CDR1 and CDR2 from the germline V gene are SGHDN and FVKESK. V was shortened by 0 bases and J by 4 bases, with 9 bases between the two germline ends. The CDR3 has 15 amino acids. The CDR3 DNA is TGTGCCAGCAGCCAAGACCGACGGCATAATGAAAAACTGTTTTTT. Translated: CASSQDRRHNEKLFF.

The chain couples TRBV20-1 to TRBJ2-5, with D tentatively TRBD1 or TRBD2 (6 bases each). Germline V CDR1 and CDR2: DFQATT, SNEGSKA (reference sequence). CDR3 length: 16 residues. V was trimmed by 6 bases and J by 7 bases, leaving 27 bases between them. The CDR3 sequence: CSAREAGGRKSGTQYF. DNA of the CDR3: TGCAGTGCGAGGGAGGCTGGGGGGCGCAAGAGTGGGACCCAGTACTTC.

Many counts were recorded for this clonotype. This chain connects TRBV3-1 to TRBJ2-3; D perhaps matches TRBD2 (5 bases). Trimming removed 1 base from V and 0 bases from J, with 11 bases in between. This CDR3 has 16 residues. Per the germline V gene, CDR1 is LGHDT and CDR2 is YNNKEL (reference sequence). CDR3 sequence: CASSQGLFPSTDTQYF. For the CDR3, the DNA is TGTGCCAGCAGCCAAGGACTATTCCCCAGCACAGATACGCAGTATTTT.

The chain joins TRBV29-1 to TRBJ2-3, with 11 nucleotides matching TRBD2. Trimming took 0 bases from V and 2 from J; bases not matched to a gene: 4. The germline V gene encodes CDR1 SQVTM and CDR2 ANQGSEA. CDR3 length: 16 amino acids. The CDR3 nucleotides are TGCAGCGTTGAAGACCCGGGACTAGCGGCCACAGATACGCAGTATTTT. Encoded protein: CSVEDPGLAATDTQYF.

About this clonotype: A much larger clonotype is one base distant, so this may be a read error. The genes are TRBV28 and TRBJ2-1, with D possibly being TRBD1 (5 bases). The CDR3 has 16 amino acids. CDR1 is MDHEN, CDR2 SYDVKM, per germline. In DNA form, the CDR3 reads TGTGCCAGCAACTCCCGCGACAGATATCAGACGTGGAAGCAGTCCTTC. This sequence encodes CASNSRDRYQTWKQSF.

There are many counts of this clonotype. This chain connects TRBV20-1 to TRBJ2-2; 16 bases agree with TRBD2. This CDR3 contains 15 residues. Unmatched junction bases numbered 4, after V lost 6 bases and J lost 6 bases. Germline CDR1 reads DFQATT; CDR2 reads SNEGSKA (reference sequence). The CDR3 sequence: CSAPGLAGGPGELFF. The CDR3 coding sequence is TGCAGTGCACCGGGACTAGCGGGAGGGCCCGGGGAGCTGTTTTTT.

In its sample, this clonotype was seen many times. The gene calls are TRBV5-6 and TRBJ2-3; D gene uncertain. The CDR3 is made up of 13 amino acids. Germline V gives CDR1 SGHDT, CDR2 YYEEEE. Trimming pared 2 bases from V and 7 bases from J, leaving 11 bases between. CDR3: CASSFSPSNTQYF. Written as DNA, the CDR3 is TGTGCCAGCAGCTTTAGCCCCTCCAATACGCAGTATTTT.